The entry that follows covers one T cell receptor (beta chain) sequence. The entry originates in a study of PD-1 blockade in classical Hodgkin lymphoma. The germline V gene encodes CDR1 SGDLS and CDR2 YYNGEE. The J segment lost 4 bases and the V segment lost 4 bases, leaving 18 bases of the junction unmatched. The CDR3 is made up of 18 amino acids. Time point meaning: newly diagnosed, previously untreated cHL patient sample. Data came from immunoSEQ multiplex PCR; TCRdb stores just in-frame clones and leaves some out. The repertoire includes 45,000 or so clones, around 90% of them detected once, and roughly 5.3% sits in the top ten.

This clonotype was sampled from a human donor with classical Hodgkin lymphoma. Sequences were obtained from peripheral blood mononuclear cells (PBMCs). The chain couples TRBV9 to TRBJ1-2, with 8 bases identical to TRBD1. CDR3 protein: CASSPGPVETGEVYGYTF. As DNA, the CDR3 is TGTGCCAGCAGCCCGGGCCCCGTGGAGACAGGGGAAGTCTATGGCTACACCTTC.